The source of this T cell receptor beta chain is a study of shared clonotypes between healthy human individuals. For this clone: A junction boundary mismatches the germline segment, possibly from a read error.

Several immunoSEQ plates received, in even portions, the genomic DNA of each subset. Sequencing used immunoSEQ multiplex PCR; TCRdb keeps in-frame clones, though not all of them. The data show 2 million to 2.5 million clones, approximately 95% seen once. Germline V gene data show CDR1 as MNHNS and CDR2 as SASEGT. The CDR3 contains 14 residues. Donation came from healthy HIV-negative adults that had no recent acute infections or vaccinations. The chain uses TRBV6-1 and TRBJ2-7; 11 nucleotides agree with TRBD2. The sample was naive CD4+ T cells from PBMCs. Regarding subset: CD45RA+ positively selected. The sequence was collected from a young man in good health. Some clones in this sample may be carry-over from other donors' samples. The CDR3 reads CASSPQGASGRMDF. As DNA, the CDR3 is TGTGCCAGCAGTCCCCAGGGGGCTAGCGGGAGGATGGACTTC.